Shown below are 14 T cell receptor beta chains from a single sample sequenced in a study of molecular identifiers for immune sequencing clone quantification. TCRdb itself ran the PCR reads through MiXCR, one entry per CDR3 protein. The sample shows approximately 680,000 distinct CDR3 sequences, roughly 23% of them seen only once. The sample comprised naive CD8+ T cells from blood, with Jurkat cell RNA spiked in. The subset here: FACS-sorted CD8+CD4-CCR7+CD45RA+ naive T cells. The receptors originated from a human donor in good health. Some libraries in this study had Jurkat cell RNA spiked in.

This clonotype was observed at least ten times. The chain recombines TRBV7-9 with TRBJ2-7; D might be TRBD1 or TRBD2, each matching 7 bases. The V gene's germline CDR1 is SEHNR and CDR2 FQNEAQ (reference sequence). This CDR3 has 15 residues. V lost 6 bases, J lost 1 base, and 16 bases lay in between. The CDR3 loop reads CASSGGGQKSYEQYF. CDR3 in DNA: TGTGCCAGCAGTGGCGGGGGACAGAAATCCTACGAGCAGTACTTC.

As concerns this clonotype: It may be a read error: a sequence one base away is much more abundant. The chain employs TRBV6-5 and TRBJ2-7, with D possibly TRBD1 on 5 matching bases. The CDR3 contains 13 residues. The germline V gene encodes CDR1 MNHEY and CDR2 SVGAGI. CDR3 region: CATRDRYMYGQYF. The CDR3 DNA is TGTGCCACCCGAGACAGATATATGTACGGGCAGTACTTC.

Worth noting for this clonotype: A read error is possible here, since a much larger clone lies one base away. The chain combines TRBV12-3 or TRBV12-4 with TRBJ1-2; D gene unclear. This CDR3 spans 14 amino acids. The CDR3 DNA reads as TGTGCCAGCAGCAACACCGAAGCCCCGGCCGGCTACTCCTTC. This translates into CASSNTEAPAGYSF.

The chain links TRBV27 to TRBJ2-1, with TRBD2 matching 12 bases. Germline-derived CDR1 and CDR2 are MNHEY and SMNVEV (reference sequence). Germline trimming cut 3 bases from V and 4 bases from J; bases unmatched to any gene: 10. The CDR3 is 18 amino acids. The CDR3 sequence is CASSLGLAGGGIYNEQFF. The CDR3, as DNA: TGTGCCAGCAGTTTGGGCCTAGCGGGGGGGGGGATATACAATGAGCAGTTCTTC.

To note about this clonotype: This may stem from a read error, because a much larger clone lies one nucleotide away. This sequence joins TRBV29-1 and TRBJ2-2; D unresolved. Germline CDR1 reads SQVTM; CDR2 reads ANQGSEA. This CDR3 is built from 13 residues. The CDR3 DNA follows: TGCAACGCCCGGACGGGGAACACCGGGGAGCTGTTTTTT. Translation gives CNARTGNTGELFF.

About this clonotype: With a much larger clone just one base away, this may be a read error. CDR3 DNA sequence: TGTGCCCGCAGCCTCCGGAGCCTTGAAGATACGCAGTATTTT. Residues: CARSLRSLEDTQYF. The chain has TRBV7-2 and TRBJ2-3; D not resolved. Germline assignment: CDR1 SGHTA and CDR2 FQGNSA. There are 14 residues in the CDR3.

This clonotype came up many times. The CDR3 region is CAWVDSSYEQYF. The CDR3 nucleotides are TGTGCCTGGGTGGACAGCTCCTACGAGCAGTACTTC. V is TRBV30 and J is TRBJ2-7; D might be TRBD1 (6 bases). Looked up from germline, CDR1 is GTSNPN and CDR2 is SVGIG (reference sequence). Trimming took off 5 bases at V and 0 bases at J, with 8 bases between the two ends. This CDR3 region has 12 residues.

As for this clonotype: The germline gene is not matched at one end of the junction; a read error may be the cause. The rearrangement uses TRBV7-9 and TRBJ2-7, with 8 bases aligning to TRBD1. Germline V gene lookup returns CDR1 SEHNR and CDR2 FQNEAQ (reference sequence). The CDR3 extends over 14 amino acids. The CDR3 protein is CAGSLTGDSYEQYF. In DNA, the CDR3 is TGTGCCGGCAGCTTGACAGGGGACTCCTACGAGCAGTACTTC.

CDR3 region: CAWSDRTYNEQFF. In DNA form, the CDR3 reads TGTGCCTGGAGTGATCGAACCTACAATGAGCAGTTCTTC. The V call is TRBV30, the J call TRBJ2-1, with D unresolved. V was pared by 1 base and J by 2 bases, with 6 bases between. From germline, CDR1 is GTSNPN and CDR2 SVGIG (reference sequence). There are 13 residues in the CDR3.

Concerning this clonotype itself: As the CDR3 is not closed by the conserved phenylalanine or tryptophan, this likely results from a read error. The CDR3, as DNA: TGTGCCAGCAGTGTTGGGGACCAGAAATTTGCAACTAATGAAAAACTGTTTTCT. It yields the protein CASSVGDQKFATNEKLFS. The chain recombines TRBV2 with TRBJ1-4; weak D call: TRBD1 (5 bases). The CDR3 has 18 residues. Trimming took off 4 bases at V and 0 bases at J, with 18 bases between the two ends. Germline CDR1 is SNHLY and CDR2 is FYNNEI.

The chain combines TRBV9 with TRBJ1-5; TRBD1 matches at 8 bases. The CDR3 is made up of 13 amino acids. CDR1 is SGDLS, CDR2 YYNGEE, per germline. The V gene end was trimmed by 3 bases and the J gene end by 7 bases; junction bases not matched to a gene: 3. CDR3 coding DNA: TGTGCCAGCAGCGGAGGGACAGGCCAGCCCCAGCATTTT. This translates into CASSGGTGQPQHF. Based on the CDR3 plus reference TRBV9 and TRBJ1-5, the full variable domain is DSGVTQTPKHLITATGQRVTLRCSPRSGDLSVYWYQQSLDQGLQFLIQYYNGEERAKGNILERFSAQQFPDLHSELNLSSLELGDSALYFCASSGGTGQPQHFGDGTRLSIL.

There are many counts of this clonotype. The CDR3 here is CASSYGQGDSTDTQYF. DNA of the CDR3: TGTGCCAGCAGTTACGGACAGGGGGATAGCACAGATACGCAGTATTTT. The chain is built from TRBV6-2 or TRBV6-3 and TRBJ2-3; TRBD1 matches at 10 bases. V shed 2 bases, J shed 0 bases, and the junction held 2 bases outside the gene matches. Germline V CDR1 and CDR2: MNHEY, SVGEGT. The CDR3 is made up of 16 amino acids.

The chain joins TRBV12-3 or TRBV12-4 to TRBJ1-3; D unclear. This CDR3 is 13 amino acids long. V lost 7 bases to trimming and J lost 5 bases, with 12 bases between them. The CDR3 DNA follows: TGTGCCAGCACCCCCGTAGACCGAAACACCATATATTTT. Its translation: CASTPVDRNTIYF.

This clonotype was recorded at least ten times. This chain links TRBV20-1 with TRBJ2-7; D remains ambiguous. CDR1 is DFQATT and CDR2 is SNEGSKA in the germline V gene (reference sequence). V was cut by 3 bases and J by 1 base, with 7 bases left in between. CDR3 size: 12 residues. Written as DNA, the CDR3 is TGCAGTGCTAGCGAGTTGTCCTACGAGCAGTACTTC. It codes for CSASELSYEQYF.